Listed here is a single T cell receptor (beta chain). This record belongs to a study of cytomegalovirus exposure and HLA in healthy donors. Germline V gives CDR1 SEHNR, CDR2 FQNEAQ (reference sequence). Trimming pared 5 bases from V and 8 bases from J, leaving 13 bases between. The CDR3 sequence is 14 residues long. Profiled with immunoSEQ multiplex PCR; TCRdb holds only in-frame clones, not every one. Among fewer than 60,000 clones, approximately 93% were seen once, and the ten largest hold under 2%. What was sequenced was PBMCs. J is TRBJ1-6 and V is TRBV7-9; TRBD1 is a possible D gene (6 bases). The receptor's source is a woman younger than 35 in good health and CMV-seropositive. The chain's CDR3 is CASSQQGNDSPLHF. CDR3 coding DNA: TGTGCCAGCAGCCAACAGGGTAACGATTCACCCCTCCACTTT.